A single sample is the source of the 22 T cell receptor beta chains below, sequenced in a study of CD8+ T cells in alopecia areata. Isolated RNA was reverse transcribed into cDNA used as the sequencing template. Sequencing was performed with immunoSEQ multiplex PCR; in TCRdb, only in-frame clones are kept and a portion is missing. The data show about 150,000 clones, about 56% seen once. Treatment here: oral pan-JAK inhibitor, 5-10 mg twice daily. The input for sequencing was CD8+ T cells sorted from blood, taken at week 4, from a patient treated with tofacitinib. The receptors come from a human donor with alopecia areata.

The genes are TRBV25-1 and TRBJ2-4, with a possible D match to TRBD2 (6 bases). Germline assignment: CDR1 MGHDK and CDR2 SYGVNS. The V end was cut by 0 bases, the J end by 2 bases, with 11 bases between. The length of the CDR3 is 16 residues. CDR3 in amino acids: CASSEYPRGTKNIQYF. The CDR3 bases are TGTGCCAGCAGTGAATATCCCCGGGGGACCAAAAACATTCAGTACTTC. The whole variable domain, remainder taken from reference TRBV25-1 and TRBJ2-4, is EADIYQTPRYLVIGTGKKITLECSQTMGHDKMYWYQQDPGMELHLIHYSYGVNSTEKGDLSSESTVSRIRTEHFPLTLESARPSHTSQYLCASSEYPRGTKNIQYFGAGTRLSVL.

The chain links TRBV7-9 to TRBJ2-2; D uncertain. The CDR3 is 15 residues long. Germline lookup yields CDR1 SEHNR and CDR2 FQNEAQ (reference sequence). V was pared by 5 bases and J by 0 bases, with 10 bases between. The CDR3 reads CASSPPPTNTGELFF. CDR3 nucleotide sequence: TGTGCCAGCAGCCCGCCCCCAACGAACACCGGGGAGCTGTTTTTT.

This clone was detected only a few times. This rearrangement joins TRBV9 to TRBJ2-2; D is ambiguous. CDR1 SGDLS and CDR2 YYNGEE come from the germline V gene. This CDR3 is 15 amino acids long. Trimming took off 4 bases at V and 3 bases at J, with 13 bases between the two ends. Written as DNA, the CDR3 is TGTGCCAGCAGCTCAGGAGTACTTGACACCGGGGAGCTGTTTTTT. Translated: CASSSGVLDTGELFF.

This clone was seen more than once but under ten times. The V and J genes are TRBV11-2 and TRBJ2-3; TRBD1 might be the D (6 bases). The CDR3 is 16 residues long. Trimming took 3 bases from V and 5 from J, leaving 18 bases between them. Germline lookup yields CDR1 SGHAT and CDR2 FQNNGV. The CDR3 DNA follows: TGTGCCAGCAGCTTTCCCCCTGACAGGTTCGAAGATACGCAGTATTTT. Amino acid sequence: CASSFPPDRFEDTQYF.

J is TRBJ2-2 and V is TRBV7-9; D may be TRBD1 (5 bases). The CDR3 is made up of 16 amino acids. V was clipped by 7 bases and J by 3 bases, with 18 bases between them. Germline V lookup: CDR1 SEHNR, CDR2 FQNEAQ (reference sequence). This chain's CDR3 is CASTFPGSRDTGELFF. The DNA of the CDR3 is TGTGCCAGCACCTTCCCAGGGTCACGGGACACCGGGGAGCTGTTTTTT.

In its sample, this clone was seen a few times. The chain is built from TRBV18 and TRBJ1-5, with 9 positions matching TRBD1. The CDR3 length is 15 residues. Germline V gene lookup returns CDR1 KGHSH and CDR2 LQKENI. Trimming at V came to 6 bases and at J to 4 bases, leaving 7 bases not matched to a gene. The CDR3 sequence: CASSPDRGGNQPQHF. The CDR3 DNA is TGTGCCAGCTCGCCGGACAGGGGTGGGAATCAGCCCCAGCATTTT.

In its sample, this clone is medium-sized. Other DNA sequences of this sample code for an identical CDR3. The chain combines TRBV19 with TRBJ2-7, with 7 nucleotides matching TRBD1. The germline V gene encodes CDR1 LNHDA and CDR2 SQIVND (reference sequence). With V trimmed by 5 bases and J by 4 bases, 5 bases remained unmatched. The CDR3 consists of 13 residues. CDR3 region: CASSFGTAYEQYF. The CDR3 DNA reads as TGTGCCAGTAGTTTCGGGACAGCATACGAGCAGTACTTC. Complete variable domain (other parts from reference TRBV19 and TRBJ2-7): DGGITQSPKYLFRKEGQNVTLSCEQNLNHDAMYWYRQDPGQGLRLIYYSQIVNDFQKGDIAEGYSVSREKKESFPLTVTSAQKNPTAFYLCASSFGTAYEQYFGPGTRLTVT.

This clone was observed a few times. The rearrangement uses TRBV11-2 and TRBJ2-7, with 8 bases lining up with TRBD1. With V trimmed by 6 bases and J by 4 bases, 5 bases remained unmatched. Germline CDR1 and CDR2: SGHAT and FQNNGV. The CDR3 sequence is 13 residues long. This CDR3 is CASRLRGRYEQYF. For the CDR3, the DNA is TGTGCCAGCAGGCTCAGGGGGCGTTACGAGCAGTACTTC.

This clone was recorded once. The chain couples TRBV4-2 to TRBJ2-3; D gene ambiguous. The germline V and J ends were trimmed by 2 bases and 3 bases, with 6 bases remaining between them. The CDR3 has 13 amino acids. From germline, CDR1 is LGHNA and CDR2 YNFKEQ. This CDR3 is CASSQTTTDTQYF. The CDR3 nucleotides are TGTGCCAGCAGCCAAACGACTACAGATACGCAGTATTTT.

The gene calls are TRBV6-5 and TRBJ1-4, with TRBD1 as a possible D gene (5 bases). This CDR3 has 14 residues. Between the trimmed V and J ends, which lost 0 bases and 10 bases, there was a span of 12 bases. Germline V gene sequence: CDR1 MNHEY, CDR2 SVGAGI. CDR3 nucleotide sequence: TGTGCCAGCAGTTACTCTACAGGAGACTCAAAACTGTTTTTT. Translation: CASSYSTGDSKLFF.

The chain carries TRBV11-2 and TRBJ2-5, with D possibly matching TRBD2 (6 bases). This CDR3 has 14 residues. CDR1 and CDR2 from the germline V gene are SGHAT and FQNNGV. The V gene lost 4 bases and the J gene lost 3 bases, with 12 bases spanning the gap. CDR3 bases: TGTGCCAGCAGCTCATGGGACTTTAAAGAGACCCAGTACTTC. Residues: CASSSWDFKETQYF.

V is TRBV27 and J is TRBJ2-6; D unresolved. The V end lost 5 bases, the J end lost 5 bases, and 7 bases lay between the germline ends. This CDR3 has 13 residues. CDR1 is MNHEY and CDR2 is SMNVEV in the germline V gene (reference sequence). CDR3 region: CASSRRRANVLTF. CDR3 in DNA: TGTGCCAGCAGTCGCCGCAGGGCCAACGTCCTGACTTTC.

The chain employs TRBV7-3 and TRBJ1-6, with a tentative D call TRBD1 (5 bases). Germline CDR1 and CDR2: SGHTA and FQGTGA. V gave up 4 bases and J gave up 10 bases, with 11 bases separating them. The CDR3 spans 13 residues. The CDR3 here is CASSSDSTSPLHF. CDR3 coding DNA: TGTGCCAGCAGCTCAGACAGCACCTCACCCCTCCACTTT.

This clone was seen a handful of times. The CDR3 sequence is CASSLQGGNQPQHF. The CDR3 DNA follows: TGTGCCAGCAGCTTACAGGGGGGCAATCAGCCCCAGCATTTT. The gene calls are TRBV5-6 and TRBJ1-5, with 8 bases matching TRBD1. J was trimmed by 2 bases and V by 2 bases; bases with no gene match: 0. CDR1 is SGHDT, CDR2 YYEEEE, per germline. The CDR3 loop spans 14 amino acids.

The chain carries TRBV27 and TRBJ2-7, with 12 bases identical to TRBD2. Looked up from germline, CDR1 is MNHEY and CDR2 is SMNVEV (reference sequence). The CDR3 spans 18 residues. V gave up 4 bases and J gave up 6 bases; unmatched junction bases: 16. The CDR3 sequence is CASSYLAGGQILSREQYF. DNA of the CDR3: TGTGCCAGCAGTTACCTAGCGGGGGGGCAAATTTTATCGCGCGAGCAGTACTTC.

This chain connects TRBV14 to TRBJ2-1; tentatively, D is TRBD1 (7 bases). Germline-derived CDR1 and CDR2 are SGHDN and FVKESK. This CDR3 has 15 residues. Trimming shortened V by 5 bases and J by 3 bases, and 14 bases separated the two germline ends. Written as DNA, the CDR3 is TGTGCCAGCAGCTTTGGGGGGACAGACTACAATGAGCAGTTCTTC. As protein: CASSFGGTDYNEQFF.

The chain has TRBV25-1 and TRBJ2-2; unclear D gene. The CDR3 runs to 14 residues. From germline, CDR1 is MGHDK and CDR2 SYGVNS. V was pared by 3 bases and J by 7 bases, with 12 bases between. CDR3 sequence (DNA): TGTGCCAGCAGTGATGATGTATATGGCGGGGAGCTGTTTTTT. Amino acid sequence: CASSDDVYGGELFF.

A word on this clone: The same CDR3 is also encoded by other DNA sequences in this sample. This sequence joins TRBV6-5 and TRBJ2-5; 12 nucleotides align to TRBD2. This CDR3 has 14 residues. CDR1 MNHEY and CDR2 SVGAGI come from the germline V gene. Trimming at V came to 4 bases and at J to 5 bases, leaving 2 bases not matched to a gene. The CDR3 nucleotides read TGTGCCAGCAGTTCCCTAGCGGGGGGGGAGACCCAGTACTTC. It translates to CASSSLAGGETQYF.

The rearrangement links TRBV7-9 to TRBJ2-7; the D gene is possibly TRBD1 (6 bases). V lost 3 bases, J lost 7 bases, and 16 bases lay in between. The CDR3 sequence is 14 residues long. Germline V gene data show CDR1 as SEHNR and CDR2 as FQNEAQ (reference sequence). DNA of the CDR3: TGTGCCAGCAGCTTTGCAGGGGTCGCGTCTGAGCAGTACTTC. As protein: CASSFAGVASEQYF.

The chain employs TRBV29-1 and TRBJ2-6; D not certain. This CDR3 region has 15 residues. The germline gives CDR1 SQVTM, CDR2 ANQGSEA. Trimming took off 3 bases at V and 0 bases at J, with 9 bases between the two ends. CDR3 DNA sequence: TGCAGCGTTGAGGACGTAAGCTCTGGGGCCAACGTCCTGACTTTC. The encoded protein is CSVEDVSSGANVLTF.

This sequence joins TRBV9 and TRBJ1-1; D remains unclear. This CDR3 is 11 amino acids long. V was clipped by 6 bases and J by 1 base, with 4 bases between them. The germline gives CDR1 SGDLS, CDR2 YYNGEE. The DNA of the CDR3 is TGTGCCAGCAAGGGGAACACTGAAGCTTTCTTT. Translation: CASKGNTEAFF. The full variable domain, with the rest looked up from reference TRBV9 and TRBJ1-1, is DSGVTQTPKHLITATGQRVTLRCSPRSGDLSVYWYQQSLDQGLQFLIQYYNGEERAKGNILERFSAQQFPDLHSELNLSSLELGDSALYFCASKGNTEAFFGQGTRLTVV.

The chain links TRBV7-2 to TRBJ2-7; 10 bases are a match to TRBD2. The CDR3 runs 16 residues. The junction had 8 bases not matched to a gene; V was cut back by 4 bases and J by 2 bases. Germline assignment: CDR1 SGHTA and CDR2 FQGNSA. The CDR3, as DNA: TGTGCCAGCAGCTATTACGGGACTAGCGAAGCCTACGAGCAGTACTTC. It encodes CASSYYGTSEAYEQYF.